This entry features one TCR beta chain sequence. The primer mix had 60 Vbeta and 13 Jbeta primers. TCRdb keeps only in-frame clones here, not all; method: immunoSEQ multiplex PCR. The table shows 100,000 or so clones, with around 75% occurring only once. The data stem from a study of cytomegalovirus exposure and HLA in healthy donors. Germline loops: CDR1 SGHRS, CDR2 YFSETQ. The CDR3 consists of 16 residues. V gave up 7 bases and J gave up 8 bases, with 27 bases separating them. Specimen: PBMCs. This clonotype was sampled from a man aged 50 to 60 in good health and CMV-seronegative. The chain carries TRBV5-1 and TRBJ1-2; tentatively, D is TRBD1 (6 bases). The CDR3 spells CASGGGVGQLPDGYTF. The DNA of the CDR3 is TGCGCCAGCGGTGGGGGGGTCGGACAGTTGCCGGACGGCTACACCTTC.